The 21 T cell receptor beta chains below all came from one sample that was sequenced in a study of radiotherapy plus CTLA-4 blockade in lung cancer. Some clones are missing from TCRdb's copy, which holds only in-frame ones; the method was immunoSEQ multiplex PCR. The repertoire holds around 40,000 clones, with more than 60% as singletons. The source was peripheral blood, collected from a patient treated with radiotherapy plus ipilimumab. The receptors originated from a human donor with non-small cell lung cancer who had stable disease on radiotherapy plus ipilimumab.

The chain has TRBV7-8 and TRBJ2-7; D might be TRBD1 (6 bases). Trimming removed 5 bases at V and 2 bases at J, with 13 bases between. Germline loops: CDR1 SGHVS, CDR2 FQNEAQ. The CDR3 length is 14 residues. CDR3 bases: TGTGCCAGCAGCCCTTTAGGGGGAACCTACGAGCAGTACTTC. It specifies CASSPLGGTYEQYF.

The chain couples TRBV7-9 to TRBJ2-3, with TRBD2 matching over 9 bases. V shed 5 bases, J shed 4 bases, and the junction held 13 bases outside the gene matches. The germline V gene has CDR1 SEHNR and CDR2 FQNEAQ (reference sequence). The CDR3 is made up of 17 amino acids. The CDR3 loop reads CASSPRVSGGQADTQYF. The CDR3 DNA reads as TGTGCCAGCAGCCCCCGGGTTAGCGGGGGTCAGGCAGATACGCAGTATTTT.

V and J are TRBV5-1 and TRBJ1-1; D unresolved. Germline-derived CDR1 and CDR2 are SGHRS and YFSETQ. The V end lost 2 bases, the J end lost 0 bases, and 8 bases lay between the germline ends. This CDR3 comprises 14 residues. The CDR3 bases are TGCGCCAGCAGCTTTTTACAGATGAACACTGAAGCTTTCTTT. Translation gives CASSFLQMNTEAFF.

The chain combines TRBV25-1 with TRBJ2-3; 13 nucleotides align to TRBD2. The J segment lost 5 bases and the V segment lost 7 bases, leaving 6 bases of the junction unmatched. Germline-derived CDR1 and CDR2 are MGHDK and SYGVNS. CDR3 size: 15 residues. The CDR3 nucleotides are TGTGCCAGCACCCGGACTAGCGGGGGAGTAGATACGCAGTATTTT. Translation gives CASTRTSGGVDTQYF.

V gene TRBV6-1 combines with J gene TRBJ1-6; D gene unclear. V was clipped by 3 bases and J by 3 bases, with 9 bases between them. This CDR3 spans 15 amino acids. Germline CDR1 is MNHNS and CDR2 is SASEGT. CDR3 bases: TGTGCCAGCAGTGAGGAGAGGGTCTATAATTCACCCCTCCACTTT. Protein sequence: CASSEERVYNSPLHF.

This clone was detected ten times or more. The chain couples TRBV2 to TRBJ1-6, with D tentatively TRBD1 (6 bases). Trimming cost V 6 bases and J 7 bases, with 13 bases left between them. The length of the CDR3 is 14 residues. The germline gives CDR1 SNHLY, CDR2 FYNNEI. CDR3 nucleotides: TGTGCCAGCAGGGGTCATACAGGGAATTCACCCCTCCACTTT. Translating gives CASRGHTGNSPLHF.

In this sample, this clone turned up once. The J gene is TRBJ2-3, the V gene TRBV7-9; D is unresolved. In germline, CDR1 is SEHNR, CDR2 FQNEAQ (reference sequence). CDR3 size: 12 residues. Trimming stripped 6 bases from V and 8 bases from J, with 12 bases between. The CDR3 is CASSSPRGTQYF. For the CDR3, the DNA is TGTGCCAGCAGTTCCCCTAGAGGTACGCAGTATTTT.

This clone appeared a single time. The rearrangement links TRBV12-5 to TRBJ2-3; perhaps TRBD2 as D (5 bases). The CDR3 is 15 amino acids. Germline-derived CDR1 and CDR2 are LGHNT and FRNRAP. Trimming removed 5 bases at V and 1 base at J, with 13 bases between. CDR3 DNA: TGTGCTAGTGGTCCCGGCGTGGGAGGCACAGATACGCAGTATTTT. This sequence encodes CASGPGVGGTDTQYF.

The chain employs TRBV11-3 and TRBJ2-7; D is perhaps TRBD2 (6 bases). Germline CDR1 SGHNT, CDR2 YENEEA. Trimming pared 1 base from V and 0 bases from J, leaving 22 bases between. This CDR3 spans 19 amino acids. The CDR3 nucleotides read TGTGCCAGCAGCTTAGGGAGGAGGGCAGGCAGAGGGAGCTCCTACGAGCAGTACTTC. Its translation is CASSLGRRAGRGSSYEQYF.

The V and J genes are TRBV28 and TRBJ1-6; D call uncertain. Trimming took off 5 bases at V and 7 bases at J, with 6 bases between the two ends. The CDR3 loop spans 12 amino acids. CDR1 and CDR2 (germline): MDHEN, SYDVKM. The DNA for the CDR3 is TGTGCCAGCAGTCTTATAAATTCACCCCTCCACTTT. This gives the protein CASSLINSPLHF.

CDR3 in amino acids: CASHFSGGPWDTQYF. The CDR3 nucleotides read TGTGCCAGCCACTTTAGCGGGGGCCCTTGGGATACGCAGTATTTT. The chain is built from TRBV7-9 and TRBJ2-3; 9 bases map to TRBD2. This CDR3 is 15 amino acids long. Germline loops: CDR1 SEHNR, CDR2 FQNEAQ (reference sequence). V dropped 8 bases and J dropped 6; count of bases not matched to a gene: 12.

The rearrangement joins TRBV15 to TRBJ2-3, with 7 bases aligning to TRBD2. The germline V gene has CDR1 LNHNV and CDR2 YYDKDF (reference sequence). Trimming removed 8 bases from V and 8 bases from J; junction bases left unmatched: 13. The CDR3 length is 14 residues. The CDR3 is CATGWTRASGTQYF. CDR3 DNA sequence: TGTGCCACCGGCTGGACTAGAGCTTCGGGTACGCAGTATTTT. Combining the CDR3 with reference TRBV15 and TRBJ2-3 gives the whole variable domain DAMVIQNPRYQVTQFGKPVTLSCSQTLNHNVMYWYQQKSSQAPKLLFHYYDKDFNNEADTPDNFQSRRPNTSFCFLDIRSPGLGDTAMYLCATGWTRASGTQYFGPGTRLTVL.

The genes are TRBV5-5 and TRBJ1-1; 12 nucleotides align to TRBD1. Germline trimming cut 4 bases from V and 3 bases from J; bases unmatched to any gene: 10. The CDR3 is made up of 17 amino acids. The germline CDR1 and CDR2 sequences are SGHKS and YYEKEE (reference sequence). CDR3 coding DNA: TGTGCCAGCAGCAGGGGACAGGGGGCAATCGGTGACACTGAAGCTTTCTTT. This codes for CASSRGQGAIGDTEAFF.

This sequence joins TRBV18 and TRBJ2-5, with TRBD1 matching 8 bases. V lost 4 bases, J lost 2 bases, and 3 bases stayed unmatched. Looked up from germline, CDR1 is KGHSH and CDR2 is LQKENI. There are 14 residues in the CDR3. In DNA form, the CDR3 reads TGTGCCAGCTCACGGGACAGGAGACAAGAGACCCAGTACTTC. Amino acids: CASSRDRRQETQYF.

The chain uses TRBV4-1 and TRBJ1-4; TRBD1 agrees at 10 bases. The V gene end was trimmed by 1 base and the J gene end by 7 bases; junction bases not matched to a gene: 9. The CDR3 has 17 residues. The germline CDR1 and CDR2 sequences are MGHRA and YSYEKL. The chain's CDR3 is CASSQGRDRGRAEKLFF. In DNA form, the CDR3 reads TGCGCCAGCAGCCAAGGCCGGGACAGGGGACGGGCTGAAAAACTGTTTTTT.

The V call is TRBV7-2, the J call TRBJ2-3; 10 bases agree with TRBD1. The CDR3 runs to 16 residues. CDR1 and CDR2 from the germline V gene are SGHTA and FQGNSA. The trim removed 5 bases at V and 2 bases at J, leaving 7 bases unmatched. CDR3 DNA: TGTGCCAGCAGCCGGACAGGGGGGGGCACCACAGATACGCAGTATTTT. It encodes CASSRTGGGTTDTQYF. Drawing the rest from reference TRBV7-2 and TRBJ2-3, the complete variable domain is GAGVSQSPSNKVTEKGKDVELRCDPISGHTALYWYRQSLGQGLEFLIYFQGNSAPDKSGLPSDRFSAERTGGSVSTLTIQRTQQEDSAVYLCASSRTGGGTTDTQYFGPGTRLTVL.

The gene calls are TRBV5-1 and TRBJ2-5; no clear D gene. The V end lost 0 bases, the J end lost 5 bases, and 17 bases lay between the germline ends. The CDR3 spans 16 residues. Germline V gene data show CDR1 as SGHRS and CDR2 as YFSETQ. This CDR3 is CASSLGPTQWVETQYF. CDR3 DNA: TGCGCCAGCAGCTTGGGCCCGACACAATGGGTGGAGACCCAGTACTTC.

This chain connects TRBV6-1 to TRBJ2-7; possibly TRBD1 for D (7 bases). The V and J ends lost 3 bases and 0 bases respectively, with 12 bases between them. CDR1 and CDR2 (germline): MNHNS, SASEGT. The CDR3 has 15 residues. CDR3 region: CASSEEGQLSYEQYF. For the CDR3, the DNA is TGTGCCAGCAGTGAGGAGGGACAGCTCTCCTACGAGCAGTACTTC.

The rearrangement links TRBV7-3 to TRBJ2-5; TRBD2 agrees at 8 bases. Germline assignment: CDR1 SGHTA and CDR2 FQGTGA. V lost 4 bases and J lost 6; bases outside the gene matches: 7. The CDR3 has 14 amino acids. The CDR3 loop is CASSSGGAGKTQYF. CDR3 nucleotide sequence: TGTGCCAGCAGCTCCGGGGGGGCGGGTAAGACCCAGTACTTC.

The J gene is TRBJ2-7, the V gene TRBV9; D gene ambiguous. CDR3 size: 14 residues. The V end lost 1 base, the J end lost 7 bases, and 15 bases lay between the germline ends. From germline, CDR1 is SGDLS and CDR2 YYNGEE. The CDR3 loop is CASSVFAGSEEQYF. The CDR3 bases are TGTGCCAGCAGCGTATTCGCCGGTTCTGAAGAGCAGTACTTC.

The chain couples TRBV7-9 to TRBJ1-2; D is unresolved. The CDR3 runs 15 residues. Trimming took 3 bases from V and 0 from J, leaving 11 bases between them. Germline lookup yields CDR1 SEHNR and CDR2 FQNEAQ (reference sequence). The chain's CDR3 is CASSFDKETNYGYTF. CDR3 bases: TGTGCCAGCAGCTTCGACAAAGAGACTAACTATGGCTACACCTTC.